The sequence of this T cell receptor beta chain was determined in a study of beta chain features in type 1 diabetes. In regard to this clone: Its cognate antigen is unknown.

Investigators reverse transcribed all isolated RNA, so they sequenced expressed TCRB transcripts. The method was immunoSEQ multiplex PCR; TCRdb's version includes in-frame clones alone and lacks a portion of them. The profile shows 640,000 or so clones, roughly an eighth of them singletons. Per the germline V gene, CDR1 is SGHRS and CDR2 is YFSETQ. The CDR3 extends over 14 amino acids. The V and J ends lost 4 bases and 2 bases respectively, with 11 bases between them. Whole-study findings and limits: Within each of all four CD4+ subsets, Type 1 diabetes patients had TCRB CDR3s that were moderately but significantly shorter. When cDNA is sequenced, cells with high TCR expression could be over-represented. Reduced insertions and increased deletions marked VDJ junctions in type 1 diabetes patients.

A heparinised blood draw that averaged around 100 mL was obtained once from each donor. Researchers reported sorting CD4+ naive, central memory, regulatory and stem cell-like memory cells via CD45RO/CCR7/CD25/CD127/CD95/CD27. The receptor was isolated from a man aged 18 to 30 with type 1 diabetes. The material sequenced was naive CD4+ T cells from blood. The chain joins TRBV5-1 to TRBJ2-3; D may match TRBD1 or TRBD2 (5 bases each). In DNA, the CDR3 is TGCGCCAGCAGCCCCAGGGACCACACAGATACGCAGTATTTT. The encoded protein is CASSPRDHTDTQYF.